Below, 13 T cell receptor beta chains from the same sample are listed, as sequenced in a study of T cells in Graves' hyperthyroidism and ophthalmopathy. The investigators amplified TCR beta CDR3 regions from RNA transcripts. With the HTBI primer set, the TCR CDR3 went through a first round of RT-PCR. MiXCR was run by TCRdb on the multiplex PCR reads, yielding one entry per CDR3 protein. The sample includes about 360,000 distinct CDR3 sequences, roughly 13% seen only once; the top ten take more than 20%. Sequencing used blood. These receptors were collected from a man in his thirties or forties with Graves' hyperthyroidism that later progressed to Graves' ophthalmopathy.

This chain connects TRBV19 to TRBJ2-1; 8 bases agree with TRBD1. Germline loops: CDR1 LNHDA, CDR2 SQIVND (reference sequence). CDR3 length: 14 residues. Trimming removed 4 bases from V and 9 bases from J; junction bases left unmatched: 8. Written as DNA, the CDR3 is TGTGCCAGTAGTACCCGGACAGGGTTGGGTGAGCAGTTCTTC. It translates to CASSTRTGLGEQFF.

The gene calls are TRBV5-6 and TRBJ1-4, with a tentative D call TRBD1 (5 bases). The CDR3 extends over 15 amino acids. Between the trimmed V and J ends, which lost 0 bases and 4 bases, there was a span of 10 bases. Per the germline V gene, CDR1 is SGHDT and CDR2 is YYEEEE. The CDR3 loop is CASSLGGGDNEKLFF. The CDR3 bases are TGTGCCAGCAGCTTGGGCGGGGGTGATAATGAAAAACTGTTTTTT.

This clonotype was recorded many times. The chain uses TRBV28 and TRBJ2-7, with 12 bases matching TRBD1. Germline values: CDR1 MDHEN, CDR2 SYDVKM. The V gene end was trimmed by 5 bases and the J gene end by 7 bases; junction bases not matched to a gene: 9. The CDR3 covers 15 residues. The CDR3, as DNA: TGTGCCAGCAGTCGGGTCCGGGACAGGGGGCGGGAGCAGTACTTC. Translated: CASSRVRDRGREQYF.

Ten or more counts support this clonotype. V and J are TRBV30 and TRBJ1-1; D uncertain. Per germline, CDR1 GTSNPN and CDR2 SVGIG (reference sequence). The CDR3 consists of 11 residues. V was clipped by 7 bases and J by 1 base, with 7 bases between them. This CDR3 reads CASLTNTEAFF. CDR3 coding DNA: TGTGCCTCCCTCACGAACACTGAAGCTTTCTTT.

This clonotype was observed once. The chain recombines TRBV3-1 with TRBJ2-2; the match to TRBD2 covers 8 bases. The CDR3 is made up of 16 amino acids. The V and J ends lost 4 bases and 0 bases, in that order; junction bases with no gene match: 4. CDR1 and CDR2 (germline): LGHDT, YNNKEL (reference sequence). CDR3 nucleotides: TGTGCCAGCAGCCGGAGTAGCGGGGCGAACACCGGGGAGCTGTTTTTT. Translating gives CASSRSSGANTGELFF.

The CDR3 DNA sequence: TGTGCCAGCAGCCTTCTCCTTGGGGGCGGCGGCTATGGCTACACCTTC. Translation gives CASSLLLGGGGYGYTF. The rearrangement joins TRBV3-1 to TRBJ1-2; TRBD1 is a possible D gene (6 bases). This CDR3 spans 16 amino acids. The germline V gene has CDR1 LGHDT and CDR2 YNNKEL (reference sequence). Trimming cost V 4 bases and J 4 bases, with 19 bases left between them.

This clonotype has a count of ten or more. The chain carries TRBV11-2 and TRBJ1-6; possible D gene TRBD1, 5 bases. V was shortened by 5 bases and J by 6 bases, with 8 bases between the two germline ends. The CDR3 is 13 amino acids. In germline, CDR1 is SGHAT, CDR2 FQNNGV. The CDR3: CASSPGVNSPLHF. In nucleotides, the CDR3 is TGTGCCAGCAGCCCGGGGGTTAATTCACCCCTCCACTTT.

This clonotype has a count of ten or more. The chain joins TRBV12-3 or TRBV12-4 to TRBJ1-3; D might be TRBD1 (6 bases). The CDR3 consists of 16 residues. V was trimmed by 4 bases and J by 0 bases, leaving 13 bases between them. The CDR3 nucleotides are TGTGCCAGCAGTTCCACAACAGGGTTCTCTGGAAACACCATATATTTT. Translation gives CASSSTTGFSGNTIYF.

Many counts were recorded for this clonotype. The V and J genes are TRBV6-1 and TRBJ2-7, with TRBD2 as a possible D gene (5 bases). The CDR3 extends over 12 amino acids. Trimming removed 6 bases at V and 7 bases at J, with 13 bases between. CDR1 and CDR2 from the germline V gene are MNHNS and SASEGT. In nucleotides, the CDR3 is TGTGCCAGCAGAAAACAGAGGGATGAGCAGTACTTC. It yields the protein CASRKQRDEQYF.

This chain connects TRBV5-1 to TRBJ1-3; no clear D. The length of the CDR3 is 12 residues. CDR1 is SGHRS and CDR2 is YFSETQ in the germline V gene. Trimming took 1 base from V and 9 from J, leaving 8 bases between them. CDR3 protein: CASSLFRGTIYF. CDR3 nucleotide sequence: TGCGCCAGCAGCTTGTTCCGCGGCACCATATATTTT.

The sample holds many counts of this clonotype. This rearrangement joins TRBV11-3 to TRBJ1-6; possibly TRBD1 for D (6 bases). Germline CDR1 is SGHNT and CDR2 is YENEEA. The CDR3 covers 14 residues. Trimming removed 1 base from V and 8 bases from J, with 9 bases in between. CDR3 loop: CASSLARGDSPLHF. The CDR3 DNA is TGTGCCAGCAGCTTAGCCAGGGGAGATTCACCCCTCCACTTT.

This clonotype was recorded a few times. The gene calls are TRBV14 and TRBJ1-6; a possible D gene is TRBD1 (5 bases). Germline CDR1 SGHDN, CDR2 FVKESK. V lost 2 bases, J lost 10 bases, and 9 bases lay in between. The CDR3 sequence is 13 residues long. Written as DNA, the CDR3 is TGTGCCAGCAGCCAAAGGGACCAATCACCCCTCCACTTT. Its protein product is CASSQRDQSPLHF.

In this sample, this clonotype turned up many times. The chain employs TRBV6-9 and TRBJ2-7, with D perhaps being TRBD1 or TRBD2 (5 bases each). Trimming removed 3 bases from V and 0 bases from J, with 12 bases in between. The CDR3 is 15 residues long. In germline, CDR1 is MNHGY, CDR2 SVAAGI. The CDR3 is CASSYGEQASYEQYF. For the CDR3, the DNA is TGTGCCAGCAGTTACGGGGAACAGGCCTCCTACGAGCAGTACTTC.